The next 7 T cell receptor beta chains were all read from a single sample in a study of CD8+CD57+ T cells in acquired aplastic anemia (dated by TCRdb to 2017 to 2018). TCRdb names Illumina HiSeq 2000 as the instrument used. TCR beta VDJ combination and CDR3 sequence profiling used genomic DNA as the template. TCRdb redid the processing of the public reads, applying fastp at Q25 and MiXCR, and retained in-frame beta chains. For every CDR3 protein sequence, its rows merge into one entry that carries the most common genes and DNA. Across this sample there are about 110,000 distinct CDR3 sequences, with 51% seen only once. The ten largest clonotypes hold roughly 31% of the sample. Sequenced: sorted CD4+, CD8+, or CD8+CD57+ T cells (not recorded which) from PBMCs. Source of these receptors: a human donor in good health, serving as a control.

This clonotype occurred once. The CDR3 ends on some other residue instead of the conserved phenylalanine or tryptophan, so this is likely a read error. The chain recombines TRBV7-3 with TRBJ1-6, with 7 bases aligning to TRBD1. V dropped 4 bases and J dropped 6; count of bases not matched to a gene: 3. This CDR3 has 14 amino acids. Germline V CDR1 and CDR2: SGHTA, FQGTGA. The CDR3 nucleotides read TGTGCCAGCAGCTCCAGGGGGGCTAATTCACCCCTCCACCTT. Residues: CASSSRGANSPLHL.

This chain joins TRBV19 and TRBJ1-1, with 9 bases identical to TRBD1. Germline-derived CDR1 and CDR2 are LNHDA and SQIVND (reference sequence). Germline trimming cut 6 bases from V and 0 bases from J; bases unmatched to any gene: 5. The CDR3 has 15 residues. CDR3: CASRHRGPVNTEAFF. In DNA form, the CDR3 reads TGTGCCAGTAGGCACAGGGGGCCGGTGAACACTGAAGCTTTCTTT.

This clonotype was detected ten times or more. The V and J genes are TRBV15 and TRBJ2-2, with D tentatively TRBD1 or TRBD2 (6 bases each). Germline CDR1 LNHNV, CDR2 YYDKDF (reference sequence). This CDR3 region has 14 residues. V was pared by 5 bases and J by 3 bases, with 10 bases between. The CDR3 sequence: CATSGGGYTGELFF. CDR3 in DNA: TGTGCCACCAGCGGAGGGGGGTACACCGGGGAGCTGTTTTTT.

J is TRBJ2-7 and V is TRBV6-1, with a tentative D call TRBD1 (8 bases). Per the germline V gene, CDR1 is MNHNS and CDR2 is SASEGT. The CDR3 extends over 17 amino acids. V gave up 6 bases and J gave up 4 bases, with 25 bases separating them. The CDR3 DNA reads TGTGCCAGCAGCCAGGGGCCAGGCGGACAGGGAGGGTACGAGCAGTACTTC. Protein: CASSQGPGGQGGYEQYF.

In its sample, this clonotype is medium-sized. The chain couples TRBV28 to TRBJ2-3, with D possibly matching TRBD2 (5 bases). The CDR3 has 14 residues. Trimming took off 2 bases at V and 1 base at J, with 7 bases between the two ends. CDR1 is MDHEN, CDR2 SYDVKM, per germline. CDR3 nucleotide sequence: TGTGCCAGCAGTTTAGGAGCGGGCACAGATACGCAGTATTTT. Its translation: CASSLGAGTDTQYF.

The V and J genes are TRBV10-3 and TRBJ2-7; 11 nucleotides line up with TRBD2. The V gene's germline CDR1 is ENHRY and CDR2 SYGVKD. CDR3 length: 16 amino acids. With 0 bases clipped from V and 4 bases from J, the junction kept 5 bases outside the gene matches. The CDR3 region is CAISESIAGGFYEQYF. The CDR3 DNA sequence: TGTGCCATCAGTGAGTCGATAGCGGGGGGGTTTTACGAGCAGTACTTC.

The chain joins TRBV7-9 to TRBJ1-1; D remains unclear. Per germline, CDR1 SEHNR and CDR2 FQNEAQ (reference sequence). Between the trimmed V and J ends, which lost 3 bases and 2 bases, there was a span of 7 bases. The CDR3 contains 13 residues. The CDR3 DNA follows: TGTGCCAGCAGCTTGGAGGCAAACACTGAAGCTTTCTTT. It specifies CASSLEANTEAFF. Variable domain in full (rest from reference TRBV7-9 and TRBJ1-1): DTGVSQNPRHKITKRGQNVTFRCDPISEHNRLYWYRQTLGQGPEFLTYFQNEAQLEKSRLLSDRFSAERPKGSFSTLEIQRTEQGDSAMYLCASSLEANTEAFFGQGTRLTVV.